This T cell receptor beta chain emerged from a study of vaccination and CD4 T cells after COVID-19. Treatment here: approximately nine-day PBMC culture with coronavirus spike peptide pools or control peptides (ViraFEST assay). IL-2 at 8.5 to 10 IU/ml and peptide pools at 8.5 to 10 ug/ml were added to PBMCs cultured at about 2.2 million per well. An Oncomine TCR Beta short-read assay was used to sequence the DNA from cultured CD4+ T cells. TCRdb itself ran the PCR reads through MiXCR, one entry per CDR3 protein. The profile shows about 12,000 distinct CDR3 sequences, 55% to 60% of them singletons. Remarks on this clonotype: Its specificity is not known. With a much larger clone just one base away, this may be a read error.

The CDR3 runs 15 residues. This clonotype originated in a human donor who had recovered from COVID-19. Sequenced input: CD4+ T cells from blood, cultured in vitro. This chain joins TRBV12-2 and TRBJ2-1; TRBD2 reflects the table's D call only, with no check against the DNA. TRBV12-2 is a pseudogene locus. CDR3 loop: CASRVRGPRYSEQFF. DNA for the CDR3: TGTGCAAGTCGCGTTCGTGGGCCGCGTTACAGTGAGCAGTTCTTC.